This TCR beta chain emerged from a study of T cell repertoires in cytomegalovirus infection. Study summary: Indicated by public TCR beta signatures were CMV infection and matching HLA type.

TCRdb re-derived calls from the reads in MiXCR, one entry per CDR3 protein. The top ten clones hold 15% to 20% of a sample with some 700,000 distinct CDR3 sequences, roughly 30% of them seen once. Points on this clonotype: Its antigen remains unknown.

Trimming left V 2 bases short and J 6 bases short, with 7 bases between. The length of the CDR3 is 13 residues. Germline V gene data show CDR1 as SGHAT and CDR2 as FQNNGV. V gene TRBV11-2 combines with J gene TRBJ2-2; D uncertain. The sample was cultured PBMCs, taken from culture after CMV antigen stimulation. This TCR derives from a human donor in good health (CMV status not recorded). Some clones in this sample may be carry-over from other donors' samples. CDR3 amino acids: CASSLRRAGELFF. The CDR3 DNA sequence: TGTGCCAGCAGCTTAAGACGGGCCGGGGAGCTGTTTTTT.